Below are 21 T cell receptor beta chains sequenced from a single sample in a study of a mutant IDH1 vaccine in newly diagnosed glioma. The method was immunoSEQ multiplex PCR; TCRdb's version includes in-frame clones alone and lacks a portion of them. The sample gives about 34,000 clones, more than 70% of which show up once; 9% is in the top ten. Time point in this sample: baseline, week 1 (first vaccination visit). The treatment was: pre-vaccination baseline after standard-of-care therapy. Sequenced material: peripheral blood mononuclear cells (PBMCs), taken from a glioma patient treated with radiotherapy, temozolomide or both. These receptors all stem from a man aged 50-60 years with glioma. Some clones in this sample may be carry-over from other donors' samples.

A note on this clone: The same CDR3 is also encoded by other DNA sequences in this sample. The J gene is TRBJ1-3, the V gene TRBV5-4; D gene uncertain. The germline CDR1 and CDR2 sequences are SGHNT and YYREEE (reference sequence). With 0 bases removed from V and 0 bases from J, the gap between germline ends came to 4 bases. The CDR3 consists of 14 residues. CDR3 DNA sequence: TGTGCCAGCAGCTTGGCCGGCTCTGGAAACACCATATATTTT. As protein: CASSLAGSGNTIYF.

This clone was observed once. This chain uses TRBV5-6 with TRBJ2-1; D is perhaps TRBD1 (6 bases). There are 13 residues in the CDR3. Germline V gene lookup returns CDR1 SGHDT and CDR2 YYEEEE. Trimming pared 7 bases from V and 13 bases from J, leaving 21 bases between. The chain's CDR3 is CASLTGTSSGQFF. In nucleotides, the CDR3 is TGTGCCAGCCTTACCGGGACATCTTCGGGTCAGTTCTTC.

The chain couples TRBV7-2 to TRBJ2-4, with 9 bases identical to TRBD1. The V and J ends lost 2 bases and 7 bases, in that order; junction bases with no gene match: 9. CDR3 size: 16 residues. In germline, CDR1 is SGHTA, CDR2 FQGNSA. DNA of the CDR3: TGTGCCAGCAGCTTAACTTCCGGGACAGGGTTTAACATTCAGTACTTC. Its translation is CASSLTSGTGFNIQYF.

The chain has TRBV19 and TRBJ2-2; 7 nucleotides align to TRBD1. The CDR3 is made up of 15 amino acids. Germline assignment: CDR1 LNHDA and CDR2 SQIVND (reference sequence). J was trimmed by 6 bases and V by 5 bases; bases with no gene match: 9. DNA of the CDR3: TGTGCCAGTAGTCCCGGACAGGACCTAGCCGGGGAGCTGTTTTTT. Protein product: CASSPGQDLAGELFF. Together with reference TRBV19 and TRBJ2-2, the CDR3 gives the full variable domain: DGGITQSPKYLFRKEGQNVTLSCEQNLNHDAMYWYRQDPGQGLRLIYYSQIVNDFQKGDIAEGYSVSREKKESFPLTVTSAQKNPTAFYLCASSPGQDLAGELFFGEGSRLTVL.

The genes are TRBV7-8 and TRBJ2-5; 9 nucleotides agree with TRBD1. The CDR3 is made up of 16 amino acids. Germline assignment: CDR1 SGHVS and CDR2 FQNEAQ. V lost 3 bases and J lost 2; bases outside the gene matches: 7. In DNA form, the CDR3 reads TGTGCCAGCAGCTTTTCCGGGACAGGGAATCAAGAGACCCAGTACTTC. Its protein is CASSFSGTGNQETQYF.

This clone was observed a single time. The chain links TRBV23-1 to TRBJ1-2; D gene ambiguous. TRBV23-1 is marked as an open reading frame, function uncertain. Trimming left V 7 bases short and J 8 bases short, with 11 bases between. The length of the CDR3 is 11 residues. CDR3 residues: CASNLEYGYTF. As DNA, the CDR3 is TGCGCCAGCAACCTAGAGTACGGCTACACCTTC.

V and J are TRBV4-1 and TRBJ2-1, with 7 bases fitting TRBD2. CDR3 length: 14 amino acids. Trimming took 0 bases from V and 11 from J; bases not matched to a gene: 7. Germline loops: CDR1 MGHRA, CDR2 YSYEKL. The CDR3 sequence is CASSQEERGKKQFF. The CDR3 DNA reads TGCGCCAGCAGCCAAGAGGAGCGGGGAAAAAAGCAGTTCTTC.

The V and J genes are TRBV7-2 and TRBJ2-3; TRBD1 agrees at 7 bases. Germline values: CDR1 SGHTA, CDR2 FQGNSA. With 8 bases clipped from V and 3 bases from J, the junction kept 8 bases outside the gene matches. CDR3 length: 14 amino acids. CDR3 bases: TGTGCCAGCGGGCAGGGGGTTGTGACAGATACGCAGTATTTT. Translation: CASGQGVVTDTQYF.

The gene calls are TRBV15 and TRBJ1-4, with 8 positions matching TRBD1. This CDR3 region has 14 residues. Germline assignment: CDR1 LNHNV and CDR2 YYDKDF (reference sequence). J gave up 5 bases and V 2 bases, and 1 base lay outside the gene matches. The CDR3 DNA is TGTGCCACCAGCAGACGGACAGGGAATGAAAAACTGTTTTTT. Its translation: CATSRRTGNEKLFF.

The chain employs TRBV4-1 and TRBJ2-7; 7 bases fit TRBD2. Trimming took 0 bases from V and 1 from J; bases not matched to a gene: 3. Germline V gene data show CDR1 as MGHRA and CDR2 as YSYEKL. The CDR3 covers 15 residues. CDR3 bases: TGCGCCAGCAGCCAAGAATGGGGGGGTTCCTACGAGCAGTACTTC. It specifies CASSQEWGGSYEQYF.

The gene calls are TRBV7-8 and TRBJ2-7; D might be TRBD1 (6 bases). This CDR3 has 14 residues. Germline-derived CDR1 and CDR2 are SGHVS and FQNEAQ. Trimming cost V 5 bases and J 2 bases, with 13 bases left between them. DNA of the CDR3: TGTGCCAGCAGCCCCGGGGCAGGGGCCTACGAGCAGTACTTC. It yields the protein CASSPGAGAYEQYF.

This clone appeared a single time. The chain uses TRBV7-9 and TRBJ1-2, with TRBD1 matching 8 bases. In germline, CDR1 is SEHNR, CDR2 FQNEAQ (reference sequence). Losses at the gene ends were 10 bases for V and 1 base for J; bases not matched to a gene: 14. This CDR3 region has 16 residues. CDR3 residues: CATLGEGQALNYGYTF. As DNA, the CDR3 is TGTGCCACATTAGGGGAGGGACAGGCTCTTAACTATGGCTACACCTTC.

V and J are TRBV4-1 and TRBJ1-2, with D possibly matching TRBD1 (5 bases). V was trimmed by 1 base and J by 6 bases, leaving 9 bases between them. CDR1 is MGHRA, CDR2 YSYEKL, per germline. The CDR3 extends over 13 amino acids. The CDR3 sequence is CASSQVGGNGYTF. The CDR3 bases are TGCGCCAGCAGCCAAGTTGGGGGTAATGGCTACACCTTC.

This clone turned up a few times. The V call is TRBV9, the J call TRBJ1-2; 8 bases agree with TRBD1. The germline V gene has CDR1 SGDLS and CDR2 YYNGEE. The CDR3 has 15 residues. After removal of 3 bases from V and 4 bases from J, the junction contained 8 bases not matched to a gene. CDR3 sequence (DNA): TGTGCCAGCAGCGCCTCCCCCGGGACAGGCTATGGCTACACCTTC. This encodes CASSASPGTGYGYTF.

Here the CDR3 DNA reads TGCGCCAGCAGCTGGACAGGGCAAGAGGAGACCCAGTACTTC. It translates to CASSWTGQEETQYF. The chain uses TRBV5-1 and TRBJ2-5, with 8 bases matching TRBD1. The CDR3 consists of 14 residues. Germline V CDR1 and CDR2: SGHRS, YFSETQ. After removal of 3 bases from V and 5 bases from J, the junction contained 6 bases not matched to a gene.

The genes are TRBV4-3 and TRBJ2-7; TRBD1 matches 9 bases. Germline values: CDR1 LGHNA, CDR2 YSLEER. The CDR3 consists of 18 residues. V was pared by 0 bases and J by 1 base, with 10 bases of the junction left unmatched. The chain's CDR3 is CASSQDSGGQGGSYEQYF. The CDR3 nucleotides are TGCGCCAGCAGCCAAGATAGTGGGGGACAGGGAGGGTCCTACGAGCAGTACTTC.

CDR3 sequence: CASSFGLRDEQFF. The CDR3 nucleotides read TGTGCCAGCAGCTTTGGGTTAAGGGATGAGCAGTTCTTC. The chain uses TRBV7-2 and TRBJ2-1; D is unresolved. The V gene lost 3 bases and the J gene lost 8 bases, with 11 bases spanning the gap. This CDR3 is built from 13 residues. CDR1 is SGHTA and CDR2 is FQGNSA in the germline V gene.

This chain links TRBV7-2 with TRBJ1-5, with D maybe TRBD1 (6 bases). Trimming pared 5 bases from V and 6 bases from J, leaving 17 bases between. The CDR3 sequence is 15 residues long. Looked up from germline, CDR1 is SGHTA and CDR2 is FQGNSA. CDR3 nucleotides: TGTGCCAGCAGCGCAAACAGGGACGGGGGTCAGCCCCAGCATTTT. Translation: CASSANRDGGQPQHF.

The V gene is TRBV30, the J gene TRBJ2-7; D might be TRBD1 (6 bases). Germline loops: CDR1 GTSNPN, CDR2 SVGIG (reference sequence). The CDR3 is 13 amino acids. V was pared by 5 bases and J by 2 bases, with 13 bases between. For the CDR3, the DNA is TGTGCCTGGGGTAGACAGGCCGCCTACGAGCAGTACTTC. This gives the protein CAWGRQAAYEQYF.

Only a few counts were recorded for this clone. The rearrangement uses TRBV6-1 and TRBJ2-1; D possibly corresponds to TRBD1 (6 bases). Trimming left V 5 bases short and J 4 bases short, with 12 bases between. Germline V gene lookup returns CDR1 MNHNS and CDR2 SASEGT. The CDR3 is made up of 14 amino acids. CDR3 amino acids: CASSTRGRYNEQFF. DNA for the CDR3: TGTGCCAGCAGTACTAGGGGGAGATACAATGAGCAGTTCTTC.

J is TRBJ1-3 and V is TRBV5-1; no clear D. This CDR3 is 14 amino acids long. Germline V gene data show CDR1 as SGHRS and CDR2 as YFSETQ. Trimming took off 5 bases at V and 3 bases at J, with 12 bases between the two ends. In DNA, the CDR3 is TGCGCCAGCAGAAGATCAGCTGATGGAAACACCATATATTTT. Its translation is CASRRSADGNTIYF. Using reference TRBV5-1 and TRBJ1-3 for the parts outside the CDR3, the full variable domain is KAGVTQTPRYLIKTRGQQVTLSCSPISGHRSVSWYQQTPGQGLQFLFEYFSETQRNKGNFPGRFSGRQFSNSRSEMNVSTLELGDSALYLCASRRSADGNTIYFGEGSWLTVV.